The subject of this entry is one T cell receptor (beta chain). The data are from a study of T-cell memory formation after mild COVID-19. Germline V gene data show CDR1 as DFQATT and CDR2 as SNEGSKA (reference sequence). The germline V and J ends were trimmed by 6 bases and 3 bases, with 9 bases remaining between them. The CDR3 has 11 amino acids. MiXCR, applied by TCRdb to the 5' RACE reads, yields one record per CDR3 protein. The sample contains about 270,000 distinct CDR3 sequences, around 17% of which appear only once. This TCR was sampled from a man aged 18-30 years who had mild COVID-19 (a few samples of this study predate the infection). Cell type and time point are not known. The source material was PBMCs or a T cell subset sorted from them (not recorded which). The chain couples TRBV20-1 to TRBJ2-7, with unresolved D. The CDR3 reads CSAEKGYEQYF. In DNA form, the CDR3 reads TGCAGTGCCGAGAAGGGCTACGAGCAGTACTTC.